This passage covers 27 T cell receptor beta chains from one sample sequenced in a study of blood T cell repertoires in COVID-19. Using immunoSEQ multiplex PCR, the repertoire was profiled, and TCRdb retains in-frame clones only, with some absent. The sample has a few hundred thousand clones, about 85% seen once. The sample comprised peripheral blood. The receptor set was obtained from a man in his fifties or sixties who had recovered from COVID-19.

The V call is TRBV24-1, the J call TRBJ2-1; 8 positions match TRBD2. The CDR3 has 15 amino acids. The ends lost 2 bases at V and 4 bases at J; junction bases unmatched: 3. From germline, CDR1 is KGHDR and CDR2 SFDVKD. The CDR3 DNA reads TGTGCCACCAGTGATTCTAGCGGGCCGTACAATGAGCAGTTCTTC. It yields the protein CATSDSSGPYNEQFF.

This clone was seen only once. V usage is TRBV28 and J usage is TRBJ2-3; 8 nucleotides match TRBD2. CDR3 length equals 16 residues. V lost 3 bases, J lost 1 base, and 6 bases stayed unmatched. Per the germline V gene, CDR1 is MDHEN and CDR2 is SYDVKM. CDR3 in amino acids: CASSFGGRWRTDTQYF. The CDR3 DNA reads TGTGCCAGCAGTTTTGGCGGGAGGTGGCGCACAGATACGCAGTATTTT.

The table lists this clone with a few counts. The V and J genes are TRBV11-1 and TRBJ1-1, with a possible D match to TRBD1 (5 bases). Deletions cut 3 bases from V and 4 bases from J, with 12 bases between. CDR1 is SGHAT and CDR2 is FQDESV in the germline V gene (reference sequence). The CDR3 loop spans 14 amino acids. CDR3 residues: CASSFLRQSTEAFF. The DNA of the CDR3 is TGTGCCAGCAGCTTTTTGCGACAGAGCACTGAAGCTTTCTTT.

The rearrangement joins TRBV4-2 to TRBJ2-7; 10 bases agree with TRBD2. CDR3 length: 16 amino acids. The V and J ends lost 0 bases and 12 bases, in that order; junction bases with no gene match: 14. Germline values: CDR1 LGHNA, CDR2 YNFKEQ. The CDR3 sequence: CASSQDRAGLAGVLYF. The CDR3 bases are TGTGCCAGCAGCCAAGATCGAGCTGGGCTAGCGGGAGTTCTGTACTTC.

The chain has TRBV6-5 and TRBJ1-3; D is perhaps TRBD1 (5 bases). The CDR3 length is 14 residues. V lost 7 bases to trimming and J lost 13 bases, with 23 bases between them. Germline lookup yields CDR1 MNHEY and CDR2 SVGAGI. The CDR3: CASTTRLTQGSIYF. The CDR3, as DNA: TGTGCCAGCACCACCCGACTCACCCAGGGCTCAATATATTTT.

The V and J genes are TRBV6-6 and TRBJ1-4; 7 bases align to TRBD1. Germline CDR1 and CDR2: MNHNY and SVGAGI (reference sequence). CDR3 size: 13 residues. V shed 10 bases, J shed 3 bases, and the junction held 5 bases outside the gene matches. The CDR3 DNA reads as TGTGCCACGAGGGGGCGCGCTAATGAAAAACTGTTTTTT. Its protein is CATRGRANEKLFF.

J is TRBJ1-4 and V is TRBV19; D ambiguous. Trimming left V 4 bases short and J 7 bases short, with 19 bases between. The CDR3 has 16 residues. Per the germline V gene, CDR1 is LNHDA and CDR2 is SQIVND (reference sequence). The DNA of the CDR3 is TGTGCCAGTAGTACGACATACAGTTTTGTTCGTGAAAAACTGTTTTTT. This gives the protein CASSTTYSFVREKLFF.

CDR3 sequence (DNA): TGTGCCAGTAGTCTCTCAGCGGGAGACACCGGGGAGCTGTTTTTT. Encoded protein: CASSLSAGDTGELFF. The chain has TRBV19 and TRBJ2-2; TRBD2 aligns across 8 bases. The CDR3 consists of 15 residues. V was clipped by 5 bases and J by 3 bases; unmatched bases: 5. Germline V gives CDR1 LNHDA, CDR2 SQIVND (reference sequence).

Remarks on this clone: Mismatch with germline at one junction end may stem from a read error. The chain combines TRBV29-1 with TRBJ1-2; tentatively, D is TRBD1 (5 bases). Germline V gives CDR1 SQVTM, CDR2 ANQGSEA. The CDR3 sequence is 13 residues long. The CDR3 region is CSVEGQGNDGYTF. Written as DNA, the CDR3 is TGCAGCGTTGAAGGTCAGGGTAACGATGGCTACACCTTC.

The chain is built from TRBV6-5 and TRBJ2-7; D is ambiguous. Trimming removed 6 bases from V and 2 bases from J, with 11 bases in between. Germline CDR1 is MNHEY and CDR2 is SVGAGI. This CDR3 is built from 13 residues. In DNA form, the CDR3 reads TGTGCCAGCAGACGCGGCACTGCCTACGAGCAGTACTTC. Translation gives CASRRGTAYEQYF.

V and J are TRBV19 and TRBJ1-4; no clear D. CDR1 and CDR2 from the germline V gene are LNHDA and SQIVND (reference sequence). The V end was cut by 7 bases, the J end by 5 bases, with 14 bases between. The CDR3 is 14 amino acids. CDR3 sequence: CASTPTSVNEKLFF. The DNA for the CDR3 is TGTGCCAGTACCCCCACCTCGGTAAATGAAAAACTGTTTTTT.

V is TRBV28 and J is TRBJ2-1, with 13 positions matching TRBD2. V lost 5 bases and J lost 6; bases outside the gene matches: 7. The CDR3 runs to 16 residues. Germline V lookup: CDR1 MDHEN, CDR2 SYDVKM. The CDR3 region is CASSRSTSGRANEQFF. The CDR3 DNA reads TGTGCCAGCAGTCGATCAACTAGCGGGAGGGCCAATGAGCAGTTCTTC.

CDR3 sequence: CAWSETGALRETQYF. DNA of the CDR3: TGTGCCTGGAGTGAGACAGGGGCGCTAAGGGAGACCCAGTACTTC. The chain links TRBV30 to TRBJ2-5; 8 bases are a match to TRBD1. Trimming at V came to 1 base and at J to 5 bases, leaving 9 bases not matched to a gene. The CDR3 is 15 amino acids. CDR1 is GTSNPN and CDR2 is SVGIG in the germline V gene (reference sequence).

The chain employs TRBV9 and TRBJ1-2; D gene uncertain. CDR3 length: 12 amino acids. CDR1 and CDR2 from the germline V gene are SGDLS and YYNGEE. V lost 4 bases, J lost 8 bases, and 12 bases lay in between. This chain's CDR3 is CASSFRQGGYTF. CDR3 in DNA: TGTGCCAGCAGCTTCCGACAAGGCGGCTACACCTTC.

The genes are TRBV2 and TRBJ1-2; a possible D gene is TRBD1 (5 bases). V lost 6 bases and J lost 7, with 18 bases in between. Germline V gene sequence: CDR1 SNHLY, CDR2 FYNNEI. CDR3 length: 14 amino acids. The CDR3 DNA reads TGTGCCAGCAGGGCGGGGCTCCCTACTGGTGGCTACACCTTC. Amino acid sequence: CASRAGLPTGGYTF.

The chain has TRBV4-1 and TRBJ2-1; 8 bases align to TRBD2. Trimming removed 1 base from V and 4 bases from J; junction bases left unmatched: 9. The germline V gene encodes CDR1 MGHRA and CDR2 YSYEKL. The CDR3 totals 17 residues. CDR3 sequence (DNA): TGCGCCAGCAGCCAAGGAGGCGGGAGGAGGGCTTACAATGAGCAGTTCTTC. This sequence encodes CASSQGGGRRAYNEQFF.

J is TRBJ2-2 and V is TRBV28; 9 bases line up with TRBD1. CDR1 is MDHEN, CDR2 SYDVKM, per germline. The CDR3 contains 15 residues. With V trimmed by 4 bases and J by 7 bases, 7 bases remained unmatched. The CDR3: CASSSTGGAVGELFF. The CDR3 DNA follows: TGTGCCAGCAGTTCCACAGGGGGCGCCGTCGGGGAGCTGTTTTTT.

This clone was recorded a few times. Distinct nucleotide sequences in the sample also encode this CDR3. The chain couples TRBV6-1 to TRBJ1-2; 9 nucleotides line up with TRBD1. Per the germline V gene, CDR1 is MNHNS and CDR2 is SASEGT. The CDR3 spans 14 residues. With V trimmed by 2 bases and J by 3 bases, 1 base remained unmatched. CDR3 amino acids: CASSERTGDYGYTF. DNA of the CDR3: TGTGCCAGCAGTGAACGGACAGGGGACTATGGCTACACCTTC.

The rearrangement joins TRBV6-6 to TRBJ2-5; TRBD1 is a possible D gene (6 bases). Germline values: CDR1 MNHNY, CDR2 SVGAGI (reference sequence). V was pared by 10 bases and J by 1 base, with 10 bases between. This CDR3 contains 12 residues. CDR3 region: CATQGSQETQYF. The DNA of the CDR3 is TGTGCCACCCAGGGGTCCCAAGAGACCCAGTACTTC.

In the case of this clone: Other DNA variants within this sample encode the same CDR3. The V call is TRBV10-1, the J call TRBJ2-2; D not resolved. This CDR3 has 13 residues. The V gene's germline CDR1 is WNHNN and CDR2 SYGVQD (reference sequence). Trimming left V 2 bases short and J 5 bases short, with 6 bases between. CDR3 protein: CASSEGRTGELFF. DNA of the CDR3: TGCGCCAGCAGTGAGGGCCGTACCGGGGAGCTGTTTTTT.

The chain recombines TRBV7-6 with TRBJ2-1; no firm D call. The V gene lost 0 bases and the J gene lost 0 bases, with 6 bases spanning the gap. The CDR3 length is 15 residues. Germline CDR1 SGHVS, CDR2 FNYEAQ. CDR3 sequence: CASSLATSSYNEQFF. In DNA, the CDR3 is TGTGCCAGCAGCTTAGCCACAAGCTCCTACAATGAGCAGTTCTTC. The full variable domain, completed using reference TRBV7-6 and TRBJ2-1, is GAGVSQSPRYKVTKRGQDVALRCDPISGHVSLYWYRQALGQGPEFLTYFNYEAQQDKSGLPNDRFSAERPEGSISTLTIQRTEQRDSAMYRCASSLATSSYNEQFFGPGTRLTVL.

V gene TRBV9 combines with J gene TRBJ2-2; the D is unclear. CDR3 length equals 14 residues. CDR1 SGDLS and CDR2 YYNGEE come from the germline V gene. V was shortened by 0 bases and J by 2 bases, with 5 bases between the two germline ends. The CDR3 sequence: CASSVVSNTGELFF. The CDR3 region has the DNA TGTGCCAGCAGCGTAGTTTCTAACACCGGGGAGCTGTTTTTT.

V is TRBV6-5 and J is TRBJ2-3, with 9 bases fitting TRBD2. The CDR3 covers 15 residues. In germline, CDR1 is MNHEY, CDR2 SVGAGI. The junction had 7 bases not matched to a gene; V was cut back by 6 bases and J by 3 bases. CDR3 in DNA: TGTGCCAGCAGACGTAAGCGGGAGGTAACAGATACGCAGTATTTT. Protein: CASRRKREVTDTQYF.

CDR3 coding DNA: TGTGCCAGCAGCCAAGATTGGGGCGCTAGCGGCAATATCCACGAGCAGTACTTC. Protein sequence: CASSQDWGASGNIHEQYF. The chain joins TRBV3-1 (or the pseudogene TRBV3-2) to TRBJ2-7, with TRBD2 matching over 7 bases. Trimming took 0 bases from V and 5 from J; bases not matched to a gene: 16. The V gene's germline CDR1 is LGHDT and CDR2 YNNKEL (reference sequence). The CDR3 contains 18 residues.

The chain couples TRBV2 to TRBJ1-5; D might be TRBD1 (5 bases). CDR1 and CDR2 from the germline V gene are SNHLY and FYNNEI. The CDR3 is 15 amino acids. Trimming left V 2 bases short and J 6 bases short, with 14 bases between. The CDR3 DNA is TGTGCCAGCAGTGAACGGGACCGCGGGGCTCAGCCCCAGCATTTT. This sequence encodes CASSERDRGAQPQHF.

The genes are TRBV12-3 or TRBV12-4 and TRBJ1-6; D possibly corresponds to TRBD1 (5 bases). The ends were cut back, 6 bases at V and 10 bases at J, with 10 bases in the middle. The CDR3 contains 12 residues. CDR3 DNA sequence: TGTGCCAGCAGAAGGGGTGAGTCACCCCTCCACTTT. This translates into CASRRGESPLHF.

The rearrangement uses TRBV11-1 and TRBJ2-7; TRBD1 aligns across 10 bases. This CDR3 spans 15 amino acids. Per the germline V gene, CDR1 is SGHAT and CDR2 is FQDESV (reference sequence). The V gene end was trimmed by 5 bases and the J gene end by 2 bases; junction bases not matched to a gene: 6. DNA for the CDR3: TGTGCCAGCAGCCCTAGGACAGGGGGAGCCTACGAGCAGTACTTC. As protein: CASSPRTGGAYEQYF.